The 28 T cell receptor beta chains listed next were all sequenced from one sample in a study of early stage breast cancer tumors. Assay used: immunoSEQ multiplex PCR; TCRdb lists only in-frame clones, some missing. The sample lists 39,000 or so clones; 55% to 75% were seen once. Sequencing was carried out using blood. The source is a person aged 45 to 59 with breast cancer.

This clone has just a few counts. J is TRBJ1-2 and V is TRBV10-3, with D possibly being TRBD1 (5 bases). Trimming removed 10 bases at V and 9 bases at J, with 18 bases between. CDR3 size: 12 residues. Germline V lookup: CDR1 ENHRY, CDR2 SYGVKD. The CDR3 region is CASWSGDRSYTF. For the CDR3, the DNA is TGTGCCAGCTGGTCGGGGGACCGAAGCTACACCTTC.

The V and J genes are TRBV29-1 and TRBJ1-4; tentatively, D is TRBD1 (5 bases). The germline CDR1 and CDR2 sequences are SQVTM and ANQGSEA. The CDR3 spans 17 residues. Deletions cut 2 bases from V and 0 bases from J, with 16 bases between. The chain's CDR3 is CSVESGQGPATNEKLFF. CDR3 nucleotides: TGCAGCGTTGAATCCGGGCAGGGCCCTGCAACTAATGAAAAACTGTTTTTT.

The gene calls are TRBV7-9 and TRBJ2-7; possibly TRBD2 for D (6 bases). The germline V gene encodes CDR1 SEHNR and CDR2 FQNEAQ (reference sequence). This CDR3 contains 14 residues. Trimming took 2 bases from V and 1 from J, leaving 9 bases between them. This CDR3 is CASSLRGDSYEQYF. The CDR3 DNA follows: TGTGCCAGCAGCTTACGCGGGGATTCCTACGAGCAGTACTTC.

The chain joins TRBV5-6 to TRBJ1-2, with 9 bases aligning to TRBD1. V shed 2 bases, J shed 6 bases, and the junction held 8 bases outside the gene matches. The CDR3 contains 15 residues. The germline V gene has CDR1 SGHDT and CDR2 YYEEEE. This chain's CDR3 is CASSLPGQGLDGYTF. CDR3 bases: TGTGCCAGCAGCTTACCGGGACAGGGCCTGGATGGCTACACCTTC.

The chain employs TRBV5-1 and TRBJ2-3; 8 nucleotides align to TRBD1. The CDR3 consists of 15 residues. Trimming cost V 4 bases and J 1 base; bases outside gene matches: 5. Germline CDR1 SGHRS, CDR2 YFSETQ. This chain's CDR3 is CASSPGQEGTDTQYF. For the CDR3, the DNA is TGCGCCAGCAGCCCGGGACAGGAGGGCACAGATACGCAGTATTTT. Based on the CDR3 plus reference TRBV5-1 and TRBJ2-3, the full variable domain is KAGVTQTPRYLIKTRGQQVTLSCSPISGHRSVSWYQQTPGQGLQFLFEYFSETQRNKGNFPGRFSGRQFSNSRSEMNVSTLELGDSALYLCASSPGQEGTDTQYFGPGTRLTVL.

The chain joins TRBV19 to TRBJ2-5; 7 bases match TRBD2. This CDR3 has 16 residues. CDR1 and CDR2 from the germline V gene are LNHDA and SQIVND (reference sequence). V was pared by 6 bases and J by 5 bases, with 15 bases of the junction left unmatched. The CDR3, as DNA: TGTGCCAGTAGCCAAAGCGGGGCGGGGTTAAGGGAGACCCAGTACTTC. This sequence encodes CASSQSGAGLRETQYF.

The chain employs TRBV5-4 and TRBJ2-7; possibly TRBD1 for D (5 bases). Germline CDR1 reads SGHNT; CDR2 reads YYREEE (reference sequence). V gave up 0 bases and J gave up 3 bases, with 10 bases separating them. The CDR3 extends over 14 amino acids. DNA of the CDR3: TGTGCCAGCAGCTTGGATAGGGGTAACTACGAGCAGTACGTC. This codes for CASSLDRGNYEQYV.

The chain recombines TRBV30 with TRBJ1-5; a possible D gene is TRBD1 (6 bases). The CDR3 is made up of 14 amino acids. V was pared by 5 bases and J by 0 bases, with 11 bases between. Germline CDR1 GTSNPN, CDR2 SVGIG (reference sequence). The CDR3 sequence: CAWGGFYSNQPQHF. For the CDR3, the DNA is TGTGCCTGGGGGGGCTTCTATAGCAATCAGCCCCAGCATTTT.

V gene TRBV10-3 combines with J gene TRBJ1-3; D perhaps matches TRBD1 (6 bases). Per the germline V gene, CDR1 is ENHRY and CDR2 is SYGVKD. V was trimmed by 7 bases and J by 0 bases, leaving 7 bases between them. The CDR3 covers 13 residues. CDR3 bases: TGTGCCATCACGGACAGCTCTGGAAACACCATATATTTT. Encoded protein: CAITDSSGNTIYF.

The chain employs TRBV9 and TRBJ2-7; 8 bases fit TRBD2. Trimming took 4 bases from V and 0 from J; bases not matched to a gene: 15. CDR3 length: 18 amino acids. The germline V gene has CDR1 SGDLS and CDR2 YYNGEE. The CDR3 loop reads CASSPSPSGFQSSYEQYF. CDR3 sequence (DNA): TGTGCCAGCAGCCCGTCCCCTAGCGGGTTTCAGAGCTCCTACGAGCAGTACTTC. Full variable domain (remainder filled in from reference TRBV9 and TRBJ2-7): DSGVTQTPKHLITATGQRVTLRCSPRSGDLSVYWYQQSLDQGLQFLIQYYNGEERAKGNILERFSAQQFPDLHSELNLSSLELGDSALYFCASSPSPSGFQSSYEQYFGPGTRLTVT.

The chain links TRBV7-2 to TRBJ2-5; 12 bases fit TRBD2. V shed 5 bases and J 4 bases; nucleotides not matched to a gene: 8. The length of the CDR3 is 16 residues. CDR1 is SGHTA and CDR2 is FQGNSA in the germline V gene. CDR3 loop: CASSPPRLAGVETQYF. CDR3 DNA: TGTGCCAGCAGCCCGCCCCGACTAGCGGGAGTAGAGACCCAGTACTTC.

In its sample, this clone was seen once. The gene calls are TRBV6-5 and TRBJ2-7, with a possible D match to TRBD1 (5 bases). This CDR3 is 14 amino acids long. The V end was cut by 11 bases, the J end by 4 bases, with 21 bases between. In germline, CDR1 is MNHEY, CDR2 SVGAGI. The CDR3 DNA sequence: TGTGCCTCACCGGACACCCCCGTCCTTTACGAGCAGTACTTC. Its translation is CASPDTPVLYEQYF.

This clone occurred once. The chain recombines TRBV5-4 with TRBJ1-1, with 8 bases fitting TRBD1. The V gene end was trimmed by 4 bases and the J gene end by 7 bases; junction bases not matched to a gene: 3. Germline V gives CDR1 SGHNT, CDR2 YYREEE (reference sequence). The CDR3 consists of 12 residues. The CDR3 protein is CASSPDRGEAFF. The CDR3 bases are TGTGCCAGCAGCCCTGACAGGGGTGAAGCTTTCTTT.

V and J are TRBV7-9 and TRBJ2-7; D not resolved. The V gene's germline CDR1 is SEHNR and CDR2 FQNEAQ (reference sequence). This CDR3 spans 12 amino acids. V gave up 5 bases and J gave up 4 bases, with 9 bases separating them. The CDR3 sequence is CASSRDGYEQYF. As DNA, the CDR3 is TGTGCCAGCAGCCGCGACGGGTACGAGCAGTACTTC.

The rearrangement uses TRBV9 and TRBJ1-2; 11 positions match TRBD1. This CDR3 comprises 14 residues. Germline V gene data show CDR1 as SGDLS and CDR2 as YYNGEE. The V segment lost 3 bases and the J segment 3 bases; nucleotides outside the gene matches: 1. CDR3 coding DNA: TGTGCCAGCAGCGGGGGACAGGGGGACTATGGCTACACCTTC. It codes for CASSGGQGDYGYTF.

The chain combines TRBV28 with TRBJ1-2; 7 nucleotides match TRBD1. Trimming cost V 4 bases and J 5 bases; bases outside gene matches: 10. The CDR3 consists of 15 residues. CDR1 is MDHEN and CDR2 is SYDVKM in the germline V gene. The CDR3 protein is CASSYPWTGLYGYTF. The DNA for the CDR3 is TGTGCCAGCAGTTACCCCTGGACAGGATTATATGGCTACACCTTC.

This rearrangement joins TRBV5-1 to TRBJ1-1; TRBD1 aligns across 8 bases. The CDR3 runs to 13 residues. Germline CDR1 SGHRS, CDR2 YFSETQ. V lost 4 bases to trimming and J lost 10 bases; unmatched junction nucleotides: 9. CDR3 protein: CASSPDREGAAFF. The CDR3 bases are TGCGCCAGCAGCCCGGACAGGGAAGGTGCAGCTTTCTTT.

A single count supports this clone. The gene calls are TRBV6-6 and TRBJ2-3; 12 nucleotides match TRBD1. J gave up 3 bases and V 5 bases, and 6 bases lay outside the gene matches. The CDR3 has 16 residues. Germline CDR1 and CDR2: MNHNY and SVGAGI (reference sequence). CDR3 in DNA: TGTGCCAGCAGTCCCGGGACAGGGGGCGTGACAGATACGCAGTATTTT. This encodes CASSPGTGGVTDTQYF.

The chain combines TRBV9 with TRBJ2-1; D is perhaps TRBD2 (5 bases). The CDR3 is 16 amino acids. Germline CDR1 is SGDLS and CDR2 is YYNGEE. With 4 bases removed from V and 4 bases from J, the gap between germline ends came to 18 bases. Written as DNA, the CDR3 is TGTGCCAGCAGCAAAGAAGGTGCGGGCAATTACAATGAGCAGTTCTTC. Residues: CASSKEGAGNYNEQFF.

J is TRBJ2-7 and V is TRBV10-3; 12 nucleotides match TRBD2. With V trimmed by 3 bases and J by 3 bases, 9 bases remained unmatched. Germline-derived CDR1 and CDR2 are ENHRY and SYGVKD. The CDR3 is 17 amino acids. The DNA of the CDR3 is TGTGCCATCAGTGATAAATTTAGGACTAGCGGGAACTACGAGCAGTACTTC. Translation gives CAISDKFRTSGNYEQYF.

The chain employs TRBV5-6 and TRBJ2-1; 7 bases are a match to TRBD2. Germline CDR1 SGHDT, CDR2 YYEEEE. Trimming cost V 2 bases and J 5 bases; bases outside gene matches: 7. The CDR3 has 15 residues. The CDR3 nucleotides read TGTGCCAGCAGCTTTGGACTAGATTTAGACAATGAGCAGTTCTTC. This gives the protein CASSFGLDLDNEQFF.

The chain employs TRBV4-1 and TRBJ1-5; D is undetermined. Germline V gene sequence: CDR1 MGHRA, CDR2 YSYEKL. Trimming shortened V by 1 base and J by 1 base, and 5 bases separated the two germline ends. There are 14 residues in the CDR3. For the CDR3, the DNA is TGCGCCAGCAGCCAAGGGCAGAGCAATCAGCCCCAGCATTTT. Amino acids: CASSQGQSNQPQHF.

The chain joins TRBV5-6 to TRBJ2-7, with D possibly being TRBD1 (6 bases). Trimming shortened V by 3 bases and J by 1 base, and 17 bases separated the two germline ends. The CDR3 contains 16 residues. CDR1 SGHDT and CDR2 YYEEEE come from the germline V gene. The CDR3 loop is CASSSKQGPRSYEQYV. CDR3 in DNA: TGTGCCAGCAGCTCAAAACAGGGCCCTAGGTCCTACGAGCAGTACGTC.

In this sample, this clone turned up many times. The genes are TRBV6-1 and TRBJ2-2; the D gene is possibly TRBD1 (6 bases). Germline loops: CDR1 MNHNS, CDR2 SASEGT. V lost 5 bases to trimming and J lost 2 bases, with 12 bases between them. The CDR3 has 15 amino acids. This CDR3 reads CASSLQGINTGELFF. CDR3 nucleotide sequence: TGTGCCAGCAGTTTGCAGGGGATAAACACCGGGGAGCTGTTTTTT.

The chain is built from TRBV11-3 and TRBJ2-2; TRBD2 agrees at 11 bases. Germline CDR1 is SGHNT and CDR2 is YENEEA. This CDR3 has 17 residues. V trimming: 0 bases; J trimming: 8 bases; junction bases outside the gene matches: 8. The CDR3: CASSLDGLAGVPGELFF. The DNA for the CDR3 is TGTGCCAGCAGCTTAGACGGACTAGCGGGTGTACCGGGGGAGCTGTTTTTT. Full variable domain (rest looked up from reference TRBV11-3 and TRBJ2-2): EAGVVQSPRYKIIEKKQPVAFWCNPISGHNTLYWYLQNLGQGPELLIRYENEEAVDDSQLPKDRFSAERLKGVDSTLKIQPAELGDSAVYLCASSLDGLAGVPGELFFGEGSRLTVL.

The rearrangement uses TRBV6-5 and TRBJ1-2, with TRBD1 identical over 7 bases. Germline assignment: CDR1 MNHEY and CDR2 SVGAGI. The CDR3 runs 14 residues. J gave up 8 bases and V 0 bases, and 6 bases lay outside the gene matches. CDR3 DNA: TGTGCCAGCAGTTACTCGGGACAGTGGATGGGCTACACCTTC. This sequence encodes CASSYSGQWMGYTF.

This rearrangement joins TRBV7-3 to TRBJ2-3, with 10 bases identical to TRBD1. This CDR3 has 17 amino acids. J lost 5 bases, V lost 4 bases, and 12 bases had no gene match. Germline lookup yields CDR1 SGHTA and CDR2 FQGTGA. The CDR3 protein is CASSYQPGQGTGDTQYF. For the CDR3, the DNA is TGTGCCAGCAGCTACCAACCGGGACAGGGGACGGGAGATACGCAGTATTTT.

V gene TRBV7-2 combines with J gene TRBJ1-2; 8 bases are shared with TRBD1. The V and J ends lost 5 bases and 8 bases, in that order; junction bases with no gene match: 13. The CDR3 covers 15 residues. Germline V gives CDR1 SGHTA, CDR2 FQGNSA. DNA of the CDR3: TGTGCCAGCAGCCTCACAGGGGGGGACACGGACGGCTACACCTTC. This sequence encodes CASSLTGGDTDGYTF.